One sample yielded the 18 T cell receptor beta chains listed below, sequenced in a study of T cell responses to AZD1222 COVID-19 vaccine. TCRdb keeps only in-frame clones here, not all; method: immunoSEQ multiplex PCR. The repertoire holds approximately 80,000 clones, with around 85% as singletons. Source: peripheral blood, taken 28 days after the second AZD1222 dose. These receptors originate from an adult who received the AZD1222 COVID-19 vaccine.

V is TRBV7-2 and J is TRBJ2-1; no clear D gene. In germline, CDR1 is SGHTA, CDR2 FQGNSA. Between the trimmed V and J ends, which lost 8 bases and 9 bases, there was a span of 23 bases. The CDR3 totals 15 residues. The CDR3 nucleotides read TGTGCCAGCGGCCTTGAGATTCACCACACCTCTGAGCAGTTCTTC. Translating gives CASGLEIHHTSEQFF.

The J gene is TRBJ2-1, the V gene TRBV3-1 (or the pseudogene TRBV3-2), with no clear D. V dropped 2 bases and J dropped 7 bases, with 3 bases sitting between them. The CDR3 has 11 residues. The germline CDR1 and CDR2 sequences are LGHDT and YNNKEL (reference sequence). This CDR3 is CASSQRNEQFF. For the CDR3, the DNA is TGTGCCAGCAGCCAAAGGAATGAGCAGTTCTTC.

V and J are TRBV4-3 and TRBJ2-1; D not certain. This CDR3 spans 16 amino acids. V lost 1 base and J lost 0, with 10 bases in between. Germline CDR1 and CDR2: LGHNA and YSLEER. As DNA, the CDR3 is TGCGCCAGCAGCCAAGCCTTCCAGAGCTCCTACAATGAGCAGTTCTTC. Translation: CASSQAFQSSYNEQFF.

The count of this clone is one. This chain links TRBV28 with TRBJ1-1; 8 bases fit TRBD1. Per germline, CDR1 MDHEN and CDR2 SYDVKM. Trimming cost V 5 bases and J 5 bases; bases outside gene matches: 7. This CDR3 has 14 residues. CDR3 amino acids: CASSPGTGWTEAFF. DNA for the CDR3: TGTGCCAGCAGTCCCGGGACAGGATGGACTGAAGCTTTCTTT.

J is TRBJ2-1 and V is TRBV10-3; maybe TRBD2 (6 bases). The germline gives CDR1 ENHRY, CDR2 SYGVKD. This CDR3 spans 17 amino acids. V was pared by 0 bases and J by 3 bases, with 15 bases between. The CDR3 sequence: CAISESTYGGGYNEQFF. CDR3 sequence (DNA): TGTGCCATCAGTGAGTCGACTTACGGGGGAGGCTACAATGAGCAGTTCTTC.

The chain is built from TRBV12-5 and TRBJ2-1, with 9 nucleotides matching TRBD2. J gave up 4 bases and V 4 bases, and 2 bases lay outside the gene matches. CDR3 length: 14 amino acids. The V gene's germline CDR1 is LGHNT and CDR2 FRNRAP. The CDR3 spells CASGSLAGYNEQFF. The DNA of the CDR3 is TGTGCTAGTGGTTCCCTAGCGGGGTACAATGAGCAGTTCTTC.

This chain connects TRBV7-2 to TRBJ2-1; TRBD1 matches 8 bases. The CDR3 extends over 13 amino acids. The V gene's germline CDR1 is SGHTA and CDR2 FQGNSA. The V gene end was trimmed by 6 bases and the J gene end by 9 bases; junction bases not matched to a gene: 7. In DNA, the CDR3 is TGTGCCAGCAGTTCCGGACAGGGTGGTGAGCAGTTCTTC. The encoded protein is CASSSGQGGEQFF.

The chain has TRBV11-3 and TRBJ1-1; tentative D call: TRBD1 (5 bases). The germline V gene has CDR1 SGHNT and CDR2 YENEEA. Trimming cost V 5 bases and J 1 base, with 8 bases left between them. This CDR3 is built from 13 residues. The CDR3 reads CASSPRGNTEAFF. CDR3 DNA: TGTGCCAGCAGCCCGAGGGGGAACACTGAAGCTTTCTTT.

This clone showed up just once. The rearrangement links TRBV15 to TRBJ1-1; D not certain. Germline CDR1 is LNHNV and CDR2 is YYDKDF (reference sequence). This CDR3 spans 14 amino acids. V shed 4 bases and J shed 5 bases, with 14 bases lying between them. The CDR3 DNA is TGTGCCACCAGCACCCAGTTCGTCACGACTGAAGCTTTCTTT. This sequence encodes CATSTQFVTTEAFF.

This chain joins TRBV7-8 and TRBJ1-1, with D unresolved. The CDR3 is 14 amino acids. The germline V and J ends were trimmed by 0 bases and 1 base, with 6 bases remaining between them. Germline loops: CDR1 SGHVS, CDR2 FQNEAQ. This CDR3 reads CASSLAGSNTEAFF. The CDR3 nucleotides read TGTGCCAGCAGCTTAGCGGGGTCGAACACTGAAGCTTTCTTT.

The chain is built from TRBV11-2 and TRBJ2-1; D not resolved. V was shortened by 1 base and J by 8 bases, with 15 bases between the two germline ends. This CDR3 region has 15 residues. Germline V CDR1 and CDR2: SGHAT, FQNNGV. The CDR3 spells CASSLVSTVSHEQFF. The CDR3 DNA reads TGTGCCAGCAGCTTAGTCAGCACTGTTTCGCATGAGCAGTTCTTC.

The chain employs TRBV12-3 or TRBV12-4 and TRBJ2-1, with D uncertain. Deletions cut 3 bases from V and 13 bases from J, with 16 bases between. The CDR3 is 13 amino acids. CDR3 coding DNA: TGTGCCAGCAGTTTTGATGACATAAACGCCCAGTTCTTC. Protein product: CASSFDDINAQFF.

The CDR3 bases are TGTGCCAGCAGCGTTAGGGTTCGGGGGGTTGGGTCCTACAATGAGCAGTTCTTC. Its protein is CASSVRVRGVGSYNEQFF. This chain links TRBV9 with TRBJ2-1; 7 nucleotides match TRBD2. This CDR3 has 18 amino acids. Trimming cost V 2 bases and J 1 base; bases outside gene matches: 12. The germline V gene has CDR1 SGDLS and CDR2 YYNGEE.

J is TRBJ1-2 and V is TRBV10-3; perhaps TRBD1 as D (5 bases). Germline CDR1 ENHRY, CDR2 SYGVKD. This CDR3 has 14 amino acids. V lost 6 bases to trimming and J lost 0 bases, with 11 bases between them. CDR3 in DNA: TGTGCCATCAGATCAGGGACTTCTAACTATGGCTACACCTTC. This encodes CAIRSGTSNYGYTF.

The chain has TRBV29-1 and TRBJ1-1; the D is unclear. Germline lookup yields CDR1 SQVTM and CDR2 ANQGSEA. V gave up 7 bases and J gave up 0 bases, with 12 bases separating them. CDR3 length: 13 residues. Here the CDR3 reads CSALSPMNTEAFF. CDR3 bases: TGCAGCGCTTTATCCCCCATGAACACTGAAGCTTTCTTT.

The chain has TRBV28 and TRBJ1-4, with D possibly TRBD1 on 6 matching bases. Trimming pared 3 bases from V and 7 bases from J, leaving 9 bases between. Per the germline V gene, CDR1 is MDHEN and CDR2 is SYDVKM. There are 13 residues in the CDR3. The CDR3 DNA reads as TGTGCCAGCAGTTTTTCAGGGGCTGAAAAACTGTTTTTT. Residues: CASSFSGAEKLFF.

The V and J genes are TRBV6-5 and TRBJ1-4; 8 positions match TRBD1. In germline, CDR1 is MNHEY, CDR2 SVGAGI. The trim removed 2 bases at V and 7 bases at J, leaving 3 bases unmatched. The CDR3 loop spans 14 amino acids. CDR3 DNA sequence: TGTGCCAGCAGTTACAGACAGGGGCTTGAAAAACTGTTTTTT. It specifies CASSYRQGLEKLFF.

The chain carries TRBV12-5 and TRBJ2-7; D is unclear. The length of the CDR3 is 11 residues. Germline V lookup: CDR1 LGHNT, CDR2 FRNRAP. The V gene lost 2 bases and the J gene lost 6 bases, with 5 bases spanning the gap. The DNA for the CDR3 is TGTGCTAGTGGTTTGAGTAGCGAGCAGTACTTC. It is translated as CASGLSSEQYF.